The 5 T cell receptor beta chains below all came from one sample that was sequenced in a study of graft-versus-host responses after intestinal transplantation. Sequencing used immunoSEQ multiplex PCR; TCRdb keeps in-frame clones, though not all of them. The table records 20,000 to 30,000 clones, around 40% of them present only once. This specimen consisted of alloreactive CD4+ T cells from a mixed lymphocyte reaction culture, obtained before intestinal transplant. Stated subset: CFSE-low proliferating T cells sorted from roughly six-day pre-transplant mixed lymphocyte reaction (GvH or HvG direction). Receptors were obtained from a human patient who received an intestinal transplant.

This clone was observed a single time. This chain links TRBV5-5 with TRBJ2-7; TRBD2 is a possible D gene (6 bases). Germline V gives CDR1 SGHKS, CDR2 YYEKEE (reference sequence). The V end was cut by 3 bases, the J end by 3 bases, with 19 bases between. The CDR3 totals 16 residues. The CDR3 sequence is CASSSTTGTSDYEQYF. The CDR3 DNA reads as TGTGCCAGCAGCTCAACAACCGGGACTTCGGACTACGAGCAGTACTTC.

The CDR3 bases are TGCGCCAGCAGCCAGGCAGGGCTGAACACCGGGGAGCTGTTTTTT. Translating gives CASSQAGLNTGELFF. The chain joins TRBV4-3 to TRBJ2-2, with a possible D match to TRBD1 (5 bases). The CDR3 has 15 amino acids. The ends were cut back, 3 bases at V and 1 base at J, with 9 bases in the middle. CDR1 LGHNA and CDR2 YSLEER come from the germline V gene.

The genes are TRBV25-1 and TRBJ2-3; TRBD2 matches 14 bases. The CDR3 is 18 residues long. Germline CDR1 and CDR2: MGHDK and SYGVNS. After removal of 4 bases from V and 2 bases from J, the junction contained 8 bases not matched to a gene. This chain's CDR3 is CASSGLAGGPRDTDTQYF. The CDR3 nucleotides are TGTGCCAGCAGTGGACTAGCGGGAGGGCCTAGAGACACAGATACGCAGTATTTT.

This chain links TRBV5-1 with TRBJ1-2; D gene ambiguous. Germline CDR1 and CDR2: SGHRS and YFSETQ. The V end lost 0 bases, the J end lost 1 base, and 7 bases lay between the germline ends. This CDR3 has 14 amino acids. The CDR3 nucleotides read TGCGCCAGCAGCTTGGTCGCGATTAACTATGGCTACACCTTC. Translating gives CASSLVAINYGYTF.

This clone was counted a few times. The V and J genes are TRBV6-6 and TRBJ1-6; D is ambiguous. The CDR3 totals 15 residues. Per germline, CDR1 MNHNY and CDR2 SVGAGI (reference sequence). Trimming pared 0 bases from V and 10 bases from J, leaving 13 bases between. CDR3 sequence reads: CASSYSSGPNSPLHF. Here the CDR3 DNA reads TGTGCCAGCAGTTACTCGAGTGGGCCTAACTCACCCCTCCACTTT.